A few counts support the clone carrying this T cell receptor beta chain. This sample is part of a study of T cell changes during pregnancy in multiple sclerosis. Sequencing was performed with immunoSEQ multiplex PCR; in TCRdb, only in-frame clones are kept and a portion is missing. Found here are approximately 47,000 clones, around 90% of them singletons; the top ten hold around 1.9%. Sequenced here: peripheral blood, sampled in the first trimester of pregnancy. The clonotype comes from a female donor with multiple sclerosis, enrolled in a pregnancy study.

CDR3 amino acids: CASSPHRGSGNTIYF. The CDR3, as DNA: TGTGCCAGCAGCCCTCACCGGGGTAGCGGAAACACCATATATTTT. The J gene is TRBJ1-3, the V gene TRBV4-2; D is unresolved. The CDR3 contains 15 residues. With 4 bases removed from V and 4 bases from J, the gap between germline ends came to 14 bases. From germline, CDR1 is LGHNA and CDR2 YNFKEQ.